One sample yielded the 17 T cell receptor beta chains listed below, sequenced in a study of regulatory T cells in long-lasting Graves disease. CDR3-region Arm-PCR and iRepertoire HTBI primers produced the TCR beta libraries. In TCRdb, the multiplex PCR reads were re-called with MiXCR into one record per CDR3 protein. The sample gives around 470,000 distinct CDR3 sequences, about 14% of which show up once; approximately 17% is in the top ten. The time point is: newly diagnosed GD, antithyroid drugs for less than 3 months. RNA from PBMCs was the source of the TCR library. A further study also used this sample, focusing on T cells in Graves' hyperthyroidism and ophthalmopathy.

The starting material was peripheral blood mononuclear cells (PBMCs), obtained at new diagnosis, from a patient treated with antithyroid drugs. The receptor source for this set is a woman in her fifties or sixties with Graves disease.

The sample holds many counts of this clonotype. This chain connects TRBV7-9 to TRBJ2-1, with TRBD2 identical over 10 bases. The CDR3 runs to 17 residues. Germline CDR1 is SEHNR and CDR2 is FQNEAQ (reference sequence). Trimming took 8 bases from V and 1 from J; bases not matched to a gene: 11. This CDR3 reads CASEGLAGVESYNEQFF. The CDR3 DNA reads as TGTGCCAGCGAGGGCCTAGCGGGAGTGGAGTCCTACAATGAGCAGTTCTTC. The full variable domain, completed using reference TRBV7-9 and TRBJ2-1, is DTGVSQNPRHKITKRGQNVTFRCDPISEHNRLYWYRQTLGQGPEFLTYFQNEAQLEKSRLLSDRFSAERPKGSFSTLEIQRTEQGDSAMYLCASEGLAGVESYNEQFFGPGTRLTVL.

This clonotype appeared many times. V is TRBV28 and J is TRBJ2-2, with 9 bases fitting TRBD1. This CDR3 spans 16 amino acids. CDR1 and CDR2 (germline): MDHEN, SYDVKM. J was trimmed by 3 bases and V by 7 bases; bases with no gene match: 9. The CDR3 DNA reads as TGTGCCAGCACCGAAAGCGGGACAGGGCACACCGGGGAGCTGTTTTTT. It translates to CASTESGTGHTGELFF.

This clonotype was detected many times. The V gene is TRBV20-1, the J gene TRBJ1-1, with D uncertain. The CDR3 is 14 residues long. The V gene's germline CDR1 is DFQATT and CDR2 SNEGSKA (reference sequence). V dropped 1 base and J dropped 6 bases, with 15 bases sitting between them. This CDR3 is CSARGLPGRAEAFF. The DNA of the CDR3 is TGCAGTGCTAGAGGTTTGCCGGGGAGGGCTGAAGCTTTCTTT.

This clonotype was counted ten times or more. V usage is TRBV13 and J usage is TRBJ2-5; TRBD2 aligns across 8 bases. The J segment lost 1 base and the V segment lost 4 bases, leaving 5 bases of the junction unmatched. The V gene's germline CDR1 is PRHDT and CDR2 FYEKMQ (reference sequence). The CDR3 length is 15 residues. CDR3 in DNA: TGTGCCAGCAGCTCGCGGGAGGTAGGCCAAGAGACCCAGTACTTC. Amino acids: CASSSREVGQETQYF.

This clonotype was found many times. This chain links TRBV20-1 with TRBJ2-7; 8 bases fit TRBD2. In germline, CDR1 is DFQATT, CDR2 SNEGSKA (reference sequence). Germline trimming cut 4 bases from V and 0 bases from J; bases unmatched to any gene: 5. The CDR3 totals 14 residues. The CDR3 here is CSAKQSGSSYEQYF. The DNA of the CDR3 is TGCAGTGCTAAACAAAGCGGGAGCTCCTACGAGCAGTACTTC.

There are many counts of this clonotype. The CDR3 bases are TGTGCCAGCAGTTCCCAACCTAGCGGGAGAGGCAATGAGCAGTTCTTC. It translates to CASSSQPSGRGNEQFF. The J gene is TRBJ2-1, the V gene TRBV28, with 10 nucleotides matching TRBD2. This CDR3 is built from 16 residues. Trimming removed 4 bases from V and 6 bases from J; junction bases left unmatched: 9. Germline CDR1 is MDHEN and CDR2 is SYDVKM.

The chain uses TRBV19 and TRBJ1-2; D is uncertain. Looked up from germline, CDR1 is LNHDA and CDR2 is SQIVND (reference sequence). The CDR3 is made up of 15 amino acids. V was clipped by 4 bases and J by 6 bases, with 18 bases between them. The CDR3 DNA follows: TGTGCCAGTAGTACCGAAATACGGGGTTACCATGGCTACACCTTC. Translating gives CASSTEIRGYHGYTF.

This clonotype was counted a few times. The rearrangement joins TRBV20-1 to TRBJ1-1; 10 bases are a match to TRBD1. Unmatched junction bases numbered 7, after V lost 4 bases and J lost 5 bases. The CDR3 has 14 amino acids. In germline, CDR1 is DFQATT, CDR2 SNEGSKA (reference sequence). CDR3 protein: CSATRQGAKTEAFF. The CDR3 DNA is TGCAGTGCTACCAGACAGGGGGCGAAAACTGAAGCTTTCTTT.

The rearrangement links TRBV28 to TRBJ2-2; 16 nucleotides align to TRBD2. The CDR3 loop spans 18 amino acids. With V trimmed by 6 bases and J by 0 bases, 4 bases remained unmatched. Germline CDR1 is MDHEN and CDR2 is SYDVKM. Written as DNA, the CDR3 is TGTGCCAGCAGAGGGACTAGCGGGAGGGCCTCGAACACCGGGGAGCTGTTTTTT. This translates into CASRGTSGRASNTGELFF.

This clonotype has only a few counts. This chain links TRBV20-1 with TRBJ1-1; D unresolved. The CDR3 length is 14 residues. Trimming took 5 bases from V and 5 from J, leaving 18 bases between them. CDR1 DFQATT and CDR2 SNEGSKA come from the germline V gene (reference sequence). This CDR3 reads CSAEANYGKTEAFF. The CDR3, as DNA: TGCAGTGCTGAAGCAAATTACGGTAAGACTGAAGCTTTCTTT.

This sequence joins TRBV12-3 or TRBV12-4 and TRBJ1-2; no clear D. V dropped 5 bases and J dropped 13 bases, with 20 bases sitting between them. This CDR3 has 13 amino acids. The CDR3 loop is CASSRDRRKQITF. CDR3 coding DNA: TGTGCCAGCAGTCGTGACCGCCGCAAACAGATCACCTTC.

This clonotype was recorded at least ten times. This chain connects TRBV27 to TRBJ1-2; 7 bases line up with TRBD1. Germline V gene lookup returns CDR1 MNHEY and CDR2 SMNVEV (reference sequence). With 10 bases clipped from V and 5 bases from J, the junction kept 16 bases outside the gene matches. The CDR3 is 15 residues long. The CDR3 is CANSPSGQKGYGYTF. CDR3 DNA sequence: TGTGCCAATTCTCCTTCGGGACAGAAAGGATATGGCTACACCTTC.

A few counts support this clonotype. The chain's CDR3 is CASRSQGEETQYF. CDR3 nucleotides: TGTGCCAGCAGATCACAGGGGGAAGAGACCCAGTACTTC. The chain links TRBV12-3 or TRBV12-4 to TRBJ2-5; 8 nucleotides line up with TRBD1. V shed 6 bases and J 3 bases; nucleotides not matched to a gene: 3. This CDR3 contains 13 residues.

This clonotype was counted at least ten times. V and J are TRBV11-2 and TRBJ2-2, with TRBD1 identical over 9 bases. The CDR3 is 15 residues long. The V and J ends lost 6 bases and 5 bases, in that order; junction bases with no gene match: 7. Germline V gene lookup returns CDR1 SGHAT and CDR2 FQNNGV. CDR3 protein: CASRSTGGRTGELFF. The CDR3 DNA reads as TGTGCCAGCAGGTCAACAGGGGGCAGGACCGGGGAGCTGTTTTTT.

The chain uses TRBV25-1 and TRBJ2-5; 7 bases agree with TRBD2. The CDR3 spans 15 residues. Germline V gene sequence: CDR1 MGHDK, CDR2 SYGVNS. Germline trimming cut 3 bases from V and 5 bases from J; bases unmatched to any gene: 9. The CDR3 protein is CASSDLAGAEETQYF. CDR3 DNA sequence: TGTGCCAGCAGTGACTTGGCGGGAGCTGAGGAGACCCAGTACTTC.

The chain uses TRBV19 and TRBJ2-1, with 7 bases aligning to TRBD1. Germline V CDR1 and CDR2: LNHDA, SQIVND (reference sequence). The CDR3 runs 23 residues. J gave up 1 base and V 6 bases, and 30 bases lay outside the gene matches. CDR3: CASSHPWDWTGFFSLLSYNEQFF. CDR3 sequence (DNA): TGTGCCAGTAGCCACCCATGGGATTGGACAGGTTTTTTTTCCCTCCTATCCTACAATGAGCAGTTCTTC. Combining the CDR3 with reference TRBV19 and TRBJ2-1 gives the whole variable domain DGGITQSPKYLFRKEGQNVTLSCEQNLNHDAMYWYRQDPGQGLRLIYYSQIVNDFQKGDIAEGYSVSREKKESFPLTVTSAQKNPTAFYLCASSHPWDWTGFFSLLSYNEQFFGPGTRLTVL.

This clonotype was seen repeatedly, ten times or more. The J gene is TRBJ2-5, the V gene TRBV28, with TRBD2 matching 10 bases. Germline-derived CDR1 and CDR2 are MDHEN and SYDVKM. The CDR3 sequence is 14 residues long. With V trimmed by 7 bases and J by 5 bases, 7 bases remained unmatched. The CDR3 loop reads CASNLAGAMETQYF. In nucleotides, the CDR3 is TGTGCCAGCAACCTAGCGGGAGCAATGGAGACCCAGTACTTC.